This TCR beta chain originates from a study of T cell repertoires in cytomegalovirus infection. Study-level background: Carrying CMV and the relevant HLA type showed in public TCR beta signatures. Study-wide points: Clonotype analysis showed dominance of the ex vivo response by HLA-C-restricted CMV-specific TCR beta clonotypes. Cumulative frequency (of public TCR beta family members) identified carriers of CMV plus the relevant HLA.

This clonotype was detected many times. Its antigen is unidentified. Germline V gene sequence: CDR1 SGHAT, CDR2 FQNNGV. CDR3 size: 16 residues. After removal of 3 bases from V and 5 bases from J, the junction contained 11 bases not matched to a gene. TCRdb itself ran the reads through MiXCR, one entry per CDR3 protein. The table records about 260,000 distinct CDR3 sequences, roughly 13% of them present only once. Material: PBMCs. The chain combines TRBV11-2 with TRBJ2-5; 8 nucleotides match TRBD2. The source of this sequence is a human donor in good health (CMV status not recorded). Some clones in this sample may be carry-over from other donors' samples. CDR3 region: CASSFSPGLGVETQYF. The DNA for the CDR3 is TGTGCCAGCAGCTTTTCTCCGGGACTAGGTGTGGAGACCCAGTACTTC.